This T cell receptor beta chain was profiled in a study of monozygotic twins with cystic fibrosis. Study as a whole: Roughly 2.8 micrograms of fragmented DNA underwent approximately 15 PCR cycles for library preparation. General study results and limits: Monozygotic CF twins shared more identical nucleotide clonotypes than unrelated patients.

A remark on this clone: Its antigen is unknown.

Sequencing used immunoSEQ multiplex PCR; TCRdb keeps in-frame clones, though not all of them. The data contain tens of thousands of clones, 90% of them seen just once; the ten biggest clones take up around 0.57%. The V end was cut by 2 bases, the J end by 0 bases, with 5 bases between. The germline gives CDR1 SGHRS, CDR2 YFSETQ. This CDR3 contains 13 residues. The V call is TRBV5-1, the J call TRBJ1-1; D remains unclear. Input material: blood. The TCR sequence derives from a girl aged 2 to 9 with cystic fibrosis. The chain's CDR3 is CASSFQMNTEAFF. DNA of the CDR3: TGCGCCAGCAGCTTTCAGATGAACACTGAAGCTTTCTTT.